Listed here are 32 T cell receptor beta chains from one sample, sequenced in a study of radiation and T cells in renal cell carcinoma. Time point indicated: baseline pretreatment blood. The treatment here: 15 Gy SBRT to primary tumor, nephrectomy 4 weeks later. Clones were read by immunoSEQ multiplex PCR, and TCRdb kept only the in-frame ones, dropping some. The sample yields about 130,000 clones, around nine tenths seen once. The source was blood, collected from a patient whose treatment included radiotherapy and nephrectomy. These receptors came from a woman in her fifties or sixties with renal cell carcinoma.

The rearrangement uses TRBV18 and TRBJ1-1; TRBD1 matches at 7 bases. Germline V gene lookup returns CDR1 KGHSH and CDR2 LQKENI. The CDR3 extends over 13 amino acids. Unmatched junction bases numbered 3, after V lost 3 bases and J lost 5 bases. Written as DNA, the CDR3 is TGTGCCAGCTCACCCGGACAGGAGACTGAAGCTTTCTTT. Translating gives CASSPGQETEAFF.

V and J are TRBV10-2 and TRBJ1-2; perhaps TRBD1 as D (6 bases). Germline CDR1 is WSHSY and CDR2 is SAAADI. The CDR3 consists of 14 residues. Trimming stripped 7 bases from V and 9 bases from J, with 21 bases between. The CDR3 region has the DNA TGCGCCAGCATGCCAGGGGTCTATGGAGGACGCTACACCTTC. Protein sequence: CASMPGVYGGRYTF.

J is TRBJ2-5 and V is TRBV5-6; D might be TRBD2 (5 bases). Germline lookup yields CDR1 SGHDT and CDR2 YYEEEE. The CDR3 loop spans 14 amino acids. The V end was cut by 8 bases, the J end by 5 bases, with 19 bases between. CDR3 nucleotides: TGTGCCAGTTCCTCTCCCCCGGGGATTGAGACCCAGTACTTC. It is translated as CASSSPPGIETQYF. Full variable domain (missing parts from reference TRBV5-6 and TRBJ2-5): DAGVTQSPTHLIKTRGQQVTLRCSPKSGHDTVSWYQQALGQGPQFIFQYYEEEERQRGNFPDRFSGHQFPNYSSELNVNALLLGDSALYLCASSSPPGIETQYFGPGTRLLVL.

The chain is built from TRBV18 and TRBJ2-7; D is unclear. Germline lookup yields CDR1 KGHSH and CDR2 LQKENI. Deletions cut 2 bases from V and 2 bases from J, with 13 bases between. The length of the CDR3 is 15 residues. The CDR3 reads CASSPISGTTYEQYF. As DNA, the CDR3 is TGTGCCAGCTCACCAATTAGTGGCACTACCTACGAGCAGTACTTC.

This sequence joins TRBV7-9 and TRBJ1-1; D possibly corresponds to TRBD1 (5 bases). V lost 3 bases and J lost 3, with 20 bases in between. The CDR3 has 17 amino acids. The germline V gene encodes CDR1 SEHNR and CDR2 FQNEAQ (reference sequence). The CDR3 bases are TGTGCCAGCAGCTTCTCCGGGGCTAGTGGTTGGGACACTGAAGCTTTCTTT. Translation gives CASSFSGASGWDTEAFF.

The V gene is TRBV7-6, the J gene TRBJ2-5, with D perhaps given as TRBD1 or TRBD2 (5 bases each). Trimming removed 4 bases at V and 7 bases at J, with 13 bases between. Germline V CDR1 and CDR2: SGHVS, FNYEAQ. CDR3 length equals 13 residues. The DNA of the CDR3 is TGTGCCAGCAGCTCCTCGGGACGTGGGACCCAGTACTTC. It translates to CASSSSGRGTQYF.

V usage is TRBV14 and J usage is TRBJ2-2, with D possibly TRBD1 on 6 matching bases. Trimming took off 5 bases at V and 5 bases at J, with 15 bases between the two ends. There are 15 residues in the CDR3. Germline assignment: CDR1 SGHDN and CDR2 FVKESK. The CDR3 sequence: CASSLGGSGTGELFF. The CDR3 bases are TGTGCCAGCAGCTTAGGGGGTTCCGGTACCGGGGAGCTGTTTTTT.

This clone was found once. The chain is built from TRBV13 and TRBJ2-7; TRBD1 agrees at 7 bases. The germline gives CDR1 PRHDT, CDR2 FYEKMQ (reference sequence). Trimming took 5 bases from V and 4 from J; bases not matched to a gene: 14. The CDR3 loop spans 16 amino acids. CDR3 sequence reads: CASSPDRVLGSYEQYF. CDR3 sequence (DNA): TGTGCCAGCAGCCCTGACAGGGTATTAGGCTCGTACGAGCAGTACTTC. Variable domain in full (rest from reference TRBV13 and TRBJ2-7): AAGVIQSPRHLIKEKRETATLKCYPIPRHDTVYWYQQGPGQDPQFLISFYEKMQSDKGSIPDRFSAQQFSDYHSELNMSSLELGDSALYFCASSPDRVLGSYEQYFGPGTRLTVT.

The chain recombines TRBV7-6 with TRBJ2-3; 7 bases line up with TRBD2. Germline CDR1 reads SGHVS; CDR2 reads FNYEAQ. This CDR3 is built from 14 residues. The trim removed 7 bases at V and 3 bases at J, leaving 7 bases unmatched. CDR3 loop: CASTELGGTDTQYF. The CDR3 nucleotides are TGTGCCAGCACTGAATTGGGGGGGACAGATACGCAGTATTTT.

The chain carries TRBV6-6 and TRBJ1-1; the D gene is possibly TRBD1 (6 bases). Between the trimmed V and J ends, which lost 5 bases and 8 bases, there was a span of 9 bases. The CDR3 has 11 amino acids. Germline-derived CDR1 and CDR2 are MNHNY and SVGAGI (reference sequence). The CDR3 DNA is TGTGCCAGCAGTCCAACAGGGGAAGCTTTCTTT. This codes for CASSPTGEAFF.

The gene calls are TRBV7-2 and TRBJ1-4; no firm D call. The germline gives CDR1 SGHTA, CDR2 FQGNSA. Trimming cost V 2 bases and J 4 bases, with 8 bases left between them. This CDR3 comprises 14 residues. CDR3 region: CASSLTGYNEKLFF. As DNA, the CDR3 is TGTGCCAGCAGCTTAACGGGGTATAATGAAAAACTGTTTTTT. Filled out from reference TRBV7-2 and TRBJ1-4, the complete variable domain reads GAGVSQSPSNKVTEKGKDVELRCDPISGHTALYWYRQSLGQGLEFLIYFQGNSAPDKSGLPSDRFSAERTGGSVSTLTIQRTQQEDSAVYLCASSLTGYNEKLFFGSGTQLSVL.

V is TRBV27 and J is TRBJ2-6; D not resolved. V gave up 1 base and J gave up 0 bases, with 4 bases separating them. The CDR3 loop spans 15 amino acids. CDR1 MNHEY and CDR2 SMNVEV come from the germline V gene (reference sequence). CDR3 sequence reads: CASSLWGSGANVLTF. The CDR3, as DNA: TGTGCCAGCAGTTTATGGGGCTCTGGGGCCAACGTCCTGACTTTC. Based on the CDR3 plus reference TRBV27 and TRBJ2-6, the full variable domain is EAQVTQNPRYLITVTGKKLTVTCSQNMNHEYMSWYRQDPGLGLRQIYYSMNVEVTDKGDVPEGYKVSRKEKRNFPLILESPSPNQTSLYFCASSLWGSGANVLTFGAGSRLTVL.

The J gene is TRBJ2-5, the V gene TRBV4-3; possibly TRBD1 or TRBD2 for D (6 bases each). This CDR3 is built from 16 residues. CDR1 LGHNA and CDR2 YSLEER come from the germline V gene. Trimming took 4 bases from V and 2 from J, leaving 17 bases between them. CDR3 in DNA: TGCGCCAGCAGCCCCGGGCCCAAAGGGGGGCAAGAGACCCAGTACTTC. This translates into CASSPGPKGGQETQYF.

V usage is TRBV4-2 and J usage is TRBJ2-7, with D perhaps assigned TRBD1 or TRBD2 (5 bases each). From germline, CDR1 is LGHNA and CDR2 YNFKEQ. The CDR3 contains 16 residues. V was trimmed by 4 bases and J by 2 bases, leaving 18 bases between them. The CDR3 DNA is TGTGCCAGCAGCCGACAGACGGGGATAGACCCCTACGAGCAGTACTTC. Translating it yields CASSRQTGIDPYEQYF.

The rearrangement links TRBV7-2 to TRBJ2-3; the match to TRBD2 covers 13 bases. This CDR3 is built from 15 residues. Germline lookup yields CDR1 SGHTA and CDR2 FQGNSA. The ends lost 5 bases at V and 8 bases at J; junction bases unmatched: 7. The CDR3 DNA follows: TGTGCCAGCAGCCCCGGGACTAGCGGGGTGGGTACGCAGTATTTT. It encodes CASSPGTSGVGTQYF.

The chain recombines TRBV6-1 with TRBJ1-5; D not certain. The CDR3 extends over 15 amino acids. The germline V gene has CDR1 MNHNS and CDR2 SASEGT. Trimming took 6 bases from V and 0 from J, leaving 12 bases between them. The CDR3 is CASRATADSNQPQHF. The CDR3 coding sequence is TGTGCCAGCAGGGCTACAGCAGATAGCAATCAGCCCCAGCATTTT.

The chain carries TRBV20-1 and TRBJ2-7; TRBD1 is a possible D gene (5 bases). V dropped 8 bases and J dropped 4 bases, with 12 bases sitting between them. CDR1 DFQATT and CDR2 SNEGSKA come from the germline V gene (reference sequence). CDR3 length equals 11 residues. The CDR3 region is CSPSDSYEQYF. The CDR3 DNA follows: TGCAGTCCCTCCGACAGTTACGAGCAGTACTTC.

The V gene is TRBV6-5, the J gene TRBJ2-7; 8 bases are shared with TRBD1. Germline CDR1 MNHEY, CDR2 SVGAGI. The CDR3 is 15 residues long. Unmatched junction bases numbered 8, after V lost 5 bases and J lost 2 bases. Here the CDR3 DNA reads TGTGCCAGCAGTCACCGAGACAGGGGCGCCTACGAGCAGTACTTC. This codes for CASSHRDRGAYEQYF.

The CDR3 DNA is TGTGCCAGCAGCCCCCGGACTAGTAGTGTAACGGATACGCAGTATTTT. This encodes CASSPRTSSVTDTQYF. V and J are TRBV7-2 and TRBJ2-3; 7 nucleotides match TRBD2. The V gene's germline CDR1 is SGHTA and CDR2 FQGNSA. The CDR3 covers 16 residues. V trimming: 5 bases; J trimming: 6 bases; junction bases outside the gene matches: 14.

The J gene is TRBJ2-1, the V gene TRBV7-2; D is undetermined. V lost 5 bases and J lost 6, with 11 bases in between. CDR3 length equals 13 residues. Germline V gene data show CDR1 as SGHTA and CDR2 as FQGNSA. In DNA, the CDR3 is TGTGCCAGCAGCCCCAATCTAGGCAATGAGCAGTTCTTC. Translated, it gives CASSPNLGNEQFF.

The rearrangement uses TRBV7-2 and TRBJ1-6; D may be TRBD1 (5 bases). The CDR3 runs 17 residues. The germline V gene encodes CDR1 SGHTA and CDR2 FQGNSA. Trimming removed 5 bases at V and 5 bases at J, with 19 bases between. CDR3 sequence (DNA): TGTGCCAGCAGCAAACCATTGGGGGGGATCCATAATTCACCCCTCCACTTT. Amino acids: CASSKPLGGIHNSPLHF.

This chain connects TRBV5-1 to TRBJ1-1; the D gene is possibly TRBD1 (6 bases). Trimming took 7 bases from V and 5 from J, leaving 18 bases between them. Per the germline V gene, CDR1 is SGHRS and CDR2 is YFSETQ. The CDR3 runs 14 residues. CDR3 DNA sequence: TGCGCCAGCTCCCTCCTGACAGGAGGTACTGAAGCTTTCTTT. Protein: CASSLLTGGTEAFF. Using reference TRBV5-1 and TRBJ1-1 for the parts outside the CDR3, the full variable domain is KAGVTQTPRYLIKTRGQQVTLSCSPISGHRSVSWYQQTPGQGLQFLFEYFSETQRNKGNFPGRFSGRQFSNSRSEMNVSTLELGDSALYLCASSLLTGGTEAFFGQGTRLTVV.

The chain combines TRBV6-9 with TRBJ1-5; 10 positions agree with TRBD1. The CDR3 sequence is 17 residues long. V lost 6 bases to trimming and J lost 0 bases; unmatched junction nucleotides: 8. CDR1 is MNHGY, CDR2 SVAAGI, per germline. This CDR3 reads CASRHPDRGLSNQPQHF. The CDR3 DNA reads as TGTGCCAGCAGACACCCTGACAGGGGGCTTAGCAATCAGCCCCAGCATTTT.

The chain carries TRBV27 and TRBJ1-2; 7 bases are shared with TRBD1. Trimming cost V 5 bases and J 8 bases; bases outside gene matches: 20. This CDR3 has 17 residues. Per the germline V gene, CDR1 is MNHEY and CDR2 is SMNVEV (reference sequence). The CDR3 DNA sequence: TGTGCCAGCAGTCTCACCTCTACCCGACAGGGCGTGGGGGGCTACACCTTC. Its translation: CASSLTSTRQGVGGYTF.

The chain couples TRBV10-3 to TRBJ1-5; tentative D call: TRBD1 (6 bases). The germline V and J ends were trimmed by 6 bases and 3 bases, with 9 bases remaining between them. The CDR3 contains 13 residues. The V gene's germline CDR1 is ENHRY and CDR2 SYGVKD. The CDR3 DNA reads TGTGCCATCAGGGACAGTCACAATCAGCCCCAGCATTTT. Encoded protein: CAIRDSHNQPQHF.

The chain is built from TRBV7-6 and TRBJ2-1, with 10 nucleotides matching TRBD2. CDR1 is SGHVS, CDR2 FNYEAQ, per germline. Trimming removed 1 base from V and 0 bases from J; junction bases left unmatched: 6. This CDR3 is 18 amino acids long. The DNA for the CDR3 is TGTGCCAGCAGCTTAGTTCCTAGCGGGGGTAGCTCCTACAATGAGCAGTTCTTC. Its translation is CASSLVPSGGSSYNEQFF.

The chain recombines TRBV30 with TRBJ1-2, with no clear D. Germline CDR1 and CDR2: GTSNPN and SVGIG (reference sequence). The CDR3 contains 15 residues. The V end was cut by 2 bases, the J end by 4 bases, with 17 bases between. Written as DNA, the CDR3 is TGTGCCTGGAGTTCATACGGACGGCGACCCTATGGCTACACCTTC. Amino acids: CAWSSYGRRPYGYTF.

V gene TRBV5-4 combines with J gene TRBJ2-7; D might be TRBD2 (5 bases). V lost 4 bases, J lost 0 bases, and 11 bases lay in between. The CDR3 is made up of 14 amino acids. Germline values: CDR1 SGHNT, CDR2 YYREEE (reference sequence). The CDR3 is CASSPGLVSYEQYF. CDR3 sequence (DNA): TGTGCCAGCAGCCCCGGACTGGTCTCCTACGAGCAGTACTTC.

The V and J genes are TRBV2 and TRBJ2-7, with D tentatively TRBD1 (6 bases). This CDR3 has 11 residues. Germline assignment: CDR1 SNHLY and CDR2 FYNNEI. V was trimmed by 11 bases and J by 4 bases, leaving 12 bases between them. The chain's CDR3 is CASGTLYEQYF. The CDR3 DNA sequence: TGTGCCTCCGGGACACTTTACGAGCAGTACTTC.

The CDR3 spells CSVVNPILTRLEAFF. In DNA, the CDR3 is TGCAGCGTTGTTAATCCGATACTAACCCGCCTAGAAGCTTTCTTT. The chain uses TRBV29-1 and TRBJ1-1; D ambiguous. V was trimmed by 4 bases and J by 8 bases, leaving 23 bases between them. CDR1 and CDR2 (germline): SQVTM, ANQGSEA. The CDR3 spans 15 residues.

The genes are TRBV29-1 and TRBJ1-3; no clear D. Germline assignment: CDR1 SQVTM and CDR2 ANQGSEA. The CDR3 has 12 residues. V was pared by 1 base and J by 4 bases, with 5 bases between. The CDR3 here is CSVEVNGNTIYF. The CDR3 DNA follows: TGCAGCGTTGAAGTTAACGGAAACACCATATATTTT.

This chain uses TRBV4-1 with TRBJ1-2; no definite D call. The CDR3 totals 14 residues. Trimming removed 0 bases at V and 4 bases at J, with 9 bases between. Per the germline V gene, CDR1 is MGHRA and CDR2 is YSYEKL. CDR3 nucleotide sequence: TGCGCCAGCAGCCAAGATGGGAGGCCCTATGGCTACACCTTC. Its translation is CASSQDGRPYGYTF.